The 22 T cell receptor beta chains given below trace back to one sample, sequenced in a study of OX40 agonist ivuxolimab in advanced cancers. Sequencing was performed with immunoSEQ multiplex PCR; in TCRdb, only in-frame clones are kept and a portion is missing. Among 95,000 to 100,000 clones listed, about 80% were seen once. The sample consisted of CD4+ or CD8+ T cells sorted from blood, taken in a trial of the OX40 agonist ivuxolimab. Source of these receptors: an adult with an advanced solid tumor such as melanoma, head and neck, liver or kidney cancer.

The chain employs TRBV6-5 and TRBJ2-5; no definite D call. V lost 5 bases and J 4 bases, leaving 17 bases between the germline ends. The length of the CDR3 is 15 residues. CDR1 MNHEY and CDR2 SVGAGI come from the germline V gene. The CDR3 is CASSRSRNRRETQYF. CDR3 in DNA: TGTGCCAGCAGTAGATCCCGGAACCGACGAGAGACCCAGTACTTC.

The rearrangement links TRBV7-3 to TRBJ2-1; 7 nucleotides match TRBD2. With 1 base clipped from V and 8 bases from J, the junction kept 5 bases outside the gene matches. The length of the CDR3 is 14 residues. The germline V gene has CDR1 SGHTA and CDR2 FQGTGA. The CDR3 sequence: CASSLMGGSDEQFF. In nucleotides, the CDR3 is TGTGCCAGCAGCTTAATGGGCGGGAGTGATGAGCAGTTCTTC.

This clone was detected a few times. J is TRBJ2-7 and V is TRBV9, with TRBD2 as a possible D gene (6 bases). V was cut by 3 bases and J by 2 bases, with 12 bases left in between. The CDR3 length is 14 residues. The V gene's germline CDR1 is SGDLS and CDR2 YYNGEE. The CDR3 nucleotides are TGTGCCAGCAGCGCTCGGCGGGATCCCTACGAGCAGTACTTC. This gives the protein CASSARRDPYEQYF.

The rearrangement joins TRBV25-1 to TRBJ1-4; 7 bases match TRBD1. Germline V gives CDR1 MGHDK, CDR2 SYGVNS. After removal of 3 bases from V and 5 bases from J, the junction contained 3 bases not matched to a gene. This CDR3 spans 14 amino acids. The CDR3 loop is CASSDQGVNEKLFF. The CDR3 DNA reads as TGTGCCAGCAGTGATCAGGGGGTAAATGAAAAACTGTTTTTT.

This clone occurred once. This chain links TRBV6-1 with TRBJ1-5, with D unresolved. The germline gives CDR1 MNHNS, CDR2 SASEGT. The germline V and J ends were trimmed by 2 bases and 12 bases, with 5 bases remaining between them. CDR3 length: 10 residues. The CDR3 DNA sequence: TGTGCCAGCAGTGAATTCGACCAGCATTTT. Protein product: CASSEFDQHF.

This clone was detected a few times. This chain joins TRBV19 and TRBJ2-3, with TRBD1 matching over 8 bases. Looked up from germline, CDR1 is LNHDA and CDR2 is SQIVND (reference sequence). The CDR3 loop spans 15 amino acids. The ends lost 8 bases at V and 0 bases at J; junction bases unmatched: 7. The CDR3 region is CASGGTGLSTDTQYF. For the CDR3, the DNA is TGTGCCAGTGGAGGGACAGGCCTTAGCACAGATACGCAGTATTTT.

The chain links TRBV15 to TRBJ2-6; D gene uncertain. CDR3 size: 17 residues. The V end lost 8 bases, the J end lost 0 bases, and 17 bases lay between the germline ends. CDR1 is LNHNV, CDR2 YYDKDF, per germline (reference sequence). The CDR3, as DNA: TGTGCCACCTTAGACGAGTACTCCAACTCTGGGGCCAACGTCCTGACTTTC. Translating gives CATLDEYSNSGANVLTF.

The chain joins TRBV20-1 to TRBJ1-1; D unclear. Deletions cut 3 bases from V and 8 bases from J, with 10 bases between. CDR1 is DFQATT, CDR2 SNEGSKA, per germline (reference sequence). The CDR3 loop spans 11 amino acids. The CDR3 sequence is CSARQEYEAFF. In nucleotides, the CDR3 is TGCAGTGCTAGGCAGGAGTACGAAGCTTTCTTT.

The V gene is TRBV4-1, the J gene TRBJ2-5; 7 positions agree with TRBD2. Per the germline V gene, CDR1 is MGHRA and CDR2 is YSYEKL. Unmatched junction bases numbered 7, after V lost 1 base and J lost 5 bases. The CDR3 totals 15 residues. CDR3 DNA: TGCGCCAGCAGCCAAGGGGCGGGGAGGGTGGAGACCCAGTACTTC. Its protein is CASSQGAGRVETQYF.

CDR3 sequence: CASSLGQGGNEQFF. CDR3 bases: TGTGCCAGCAGCTTGGGACAGGGGGGCAATGAGCAGTTCTTC. The chain employs TRBV7-3 and TRBJ2-1, with 11 bases lining up with TRBD1. The germline V gene has CDR1 SGHTA and CDR2 FQGTGA. The CDR3 runs to 14 residues. The V gene end was trimmed by 3 bases and the J gene end by 6 bases; junction bases not matched to a gene: 1.

The chain employs TRBV5-1 and TRBJ1-6; 7 bases are a match to TRBD1. The CDR3 extends over 17 amino acids. Germline V gene data show CDR1 as SGHRS and CDR2 as YFSETQ. V shed 0 bases, J shed 5 bases, and the junction held 8 bases outside the gene matches. The CDR3 region is CASSLAQSTGNNSPLHF. CDR3 sequence (DNA): TGCGCCAGCAGCTTGGCGCAGTCGACAGGGAATAATTCACCCCTCCACTTT.

The chain couples TRBV6-1 to TRBJ2-7; no reliable D call. This CDR3 comprises 12 residues. CDR1 is MNHNS and CDR2 is SASEGT in the germline V gene. V lost 0 bases and J 7 bases, leaving 7 bases between the germline ends. The CDR3 DNA is TGTGCCAGCAGTGAAGCGGCACGGGAGCAGTACTTC. Translation gives CASSEAAREQYF.

The chain uses TRBV6-1 and TRBJ2-1, with TRBD2 as a possible D gene (5 bases). The CDR3 has 14 amino acids. Deletions cut 2 bases from V and 4 bases from J, with 9 bases between. CDR1 MNHNS and CDR2 SASEGT come from the germline V gene. The CDR3 region is CASSENRGYNEQFF. In DNA form, the CDR3 reads TGTGCCAGCAGTGAAAATCGAGGGTACAATGAGCAGTTCTTC.

This clone has more than one count but fewer than ten. The rearrangement joins TRBV18 to TRBJ1-1; D possibly corresponds to TRBD1 (6 bases). This CDR3 is built from 13 residues. Trimming stripped 2 bases from V and 7 bases from J, with 11 bases between. The germline gives CDR1 KGHSH, CDR2 LQKENI. The CDR3 spells CASSPGRGLEAFF. The CDR3 DNA is TGTGCCAGCTCACCAGGCAGGGGACTTGAAGCTTTCTTT.

This chain links TRBV7-2 with TRBJ2-1; D remains unclear. The V end was cut by 0 bases, the J end by 5 bases, with 11 bases between. CDR1 SGHTA and CDR2 FQGNSA come from the germline V gene. The length of the CDR3 is 15 residues. DNA for the CDR3: TGTGCCAGCAGCTTAGCCCTTGGTCAGAACAATGAGCAGTTCTTC. Its protein product is CASSLALGQNNEQFF.

The chain joins TRBV5-1 to TRBJ2-5; D may be TRBD2 (7 bases). The CDR3 spans 16 residues. From germline, CDR1 is SGHRS and CDR2 YFSETQ. V dropped 4 bases and J dropped 2 bases, with 18 bases sitting between them. CDR3 region: CASSHSVRGGQETQYF. The CDR3 DNA reads TGCGCCAGCAGCCACTCGGTGAGGGGGGGGCAAGAGACCCAGTACTTC.

V usage is TRBV19 and J usage is TRBJ1-5; 7 positions match TRBD1. Germline V gives CDR1 LNHDA, CDR2 SQIVND (reference sequence). The V and J ends lost 7 bases and 2 bases, in that order; junction bases with no gene match: 5. CDR3 length equals 14 residues. The CDR3 DNA sequence: TGTGCCAGTAATTACAGGGGAGGCAATCAGCCCCAGCATTTT. Its translation: CASNYRGGNQPQHF.

V usage is TRBV6-1 and J usage is TRBJ2-1; 8 bases are shared with TRBD1. The V gene's germline CDR1 is MNHNS and CDR2 SASEGT. The trim removed 2 bases at V and 7 bases at J, leaving 7 bases unmatched. The CDR3 is made up of 15 amino acids. CDR3 protein: CASSEWAGGKNEQFF. CDR3 in DNA: TGTGCCAGCAGTGAATGGGCAGGGGGCAAGAATGAGCAGTTCTTC.

The chain carries TRBV19 and TRBJ2-2, with a weak D call TRBD1 (5 bases). The CDR3 contains 13 residues. Trimming pared 11 bases from V and 1 base from J, leaving 11 bases between. Germline assignment: CDR1 LNHDA and CDR2 SQIVND (reference sequence). DNA of the CDR3: TGTGCCGGCAGGGCGGAGAACACCGGGGAGCTGTTTTTT. Translated, it gives CAGRAENTGELFF.

CDR3 protein: CASSLNGLAGSLGYNEQFF. CDR3 in DNA: TGTGCCAGCAGTTTAAACGGACTAGCGGGCAGCCTGGGCTACAATGAGCAGTTCTTC. The rearrangement uses TRBV27 and TRBJ2-1; 11 nucleotides agree with TRBD2. The CDR3 has 19 residues. The trim removed 2 bases at V and 3 bases at J, leaving 12 bases unmatched. Germline V CDR1 and CDR2: MNHEY, SMNVEV (reference sequence).

This chain joins TRBV28 and TRBJ2-7; TRBD1 is a possible D gene (6 bases). The CDR3 has 13 residues. V was trimmed by 9 bases and J by 0 bases, leaving 12 bases between them. Germline assignment: CDR1 MDHEN and CDR2 SYDVKM. This chain's CDR3 is CASMGALSYEQYF. CDR3 DNA: TGTGCCAGTATGGGGGCCCTCTCCTACGAGCAGTACTTC.

V and J are TRBV19 and TRBJ1-3, with D unclear. The CDR3 consists of 17 residues. Trimming removed 4 bases from V and 0 bases from J, with 16 bases in between. Germline lookup yields CDR1 LNHDA and CDR2 SQIVND (reference sequence). CDR3 sequence reads: CASSTRPKLNSGNTIYF. As DNA, the CDR3 is TGTGCCAGTAGTACCCGACCGAAGCTAAACTCTGGAAACACCATATATTTT.